The following is a T cell receptor beta chain sequence with its context. Its antigen is currently unknown. The data belong to a study of neoadjuvant anti-PD-1 for oral cavity cancer. Overall study context: Patients mostly received three to four biweekly nivolumab doses at 3 mg/kg before surgery. Points from the study as a whole: Only a few patients per response group were TCR-analyzed; validation needed.

Germline CDR1 is SGHTS and CDR2 is YDEGEE. The V end lost 2 bases, the J end lost 2 bases, and 9 bases lay between the germline ends. There are 14 residues in the CDR3. Most tumor samples had about 4.8 ug input DNA in two replicates. Repertoires were generated with immunoSEQ multiplex PCR, while TCRdb's copy carries only in-frame clones and drops some. This sample has around 21,000 clones, with over 35% found just once. Sample time point: after neoadjuvant nivolumab, at surgical resection. The chain carries TRBV5-8 and TRBJ2-3; either TRBD1 or TRBD2 may supply D (5 bases each). The origin of this receptor is a person aged 35-79 years with oral cavity squamous cell carcinoma. Sequencing was performed on tumor tissue, taken after nivolumab (anti-PD-1) treatment. CDR3 sequence (DNA): TGTGCCAGCAGCTTCGGGGCCACCACAGATACGCAGTATTTT. Translated, it gives CASSFGATTDTQYF.